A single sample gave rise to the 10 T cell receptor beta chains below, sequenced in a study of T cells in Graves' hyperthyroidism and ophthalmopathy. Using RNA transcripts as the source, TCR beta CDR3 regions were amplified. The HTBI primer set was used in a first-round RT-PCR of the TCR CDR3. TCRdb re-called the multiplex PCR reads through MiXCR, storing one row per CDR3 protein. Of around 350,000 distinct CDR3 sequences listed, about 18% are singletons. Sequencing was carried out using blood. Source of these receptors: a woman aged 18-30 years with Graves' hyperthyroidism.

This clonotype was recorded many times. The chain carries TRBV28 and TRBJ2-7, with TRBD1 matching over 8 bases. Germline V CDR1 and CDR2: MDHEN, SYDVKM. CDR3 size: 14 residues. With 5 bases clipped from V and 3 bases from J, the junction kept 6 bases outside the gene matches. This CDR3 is CASSTGGYLYEQYF. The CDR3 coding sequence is TGTGCCAGCAGTACAGGGGGTTACCTCTACGAGCAGTACTTC. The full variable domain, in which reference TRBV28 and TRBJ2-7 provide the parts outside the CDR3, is DVKVTQSSRYLVKRTGEKVFLECVQDMDHENMFWYRQDPGLGLRLIYFSYDVKMKEKGDIPEGYSVSREKKERFSLILESASTNQTSMYLCASSTGGYLYEQYFGPGTRLTVT.

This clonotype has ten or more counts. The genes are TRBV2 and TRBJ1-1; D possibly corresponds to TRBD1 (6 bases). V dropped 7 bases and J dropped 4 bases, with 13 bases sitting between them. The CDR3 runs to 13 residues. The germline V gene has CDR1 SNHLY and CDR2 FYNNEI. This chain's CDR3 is CASKQGPGTEAFF. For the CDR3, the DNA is TGTGCCAGCAAGCAGGGGCCCGGCACTGAAGCTTTCTTT.

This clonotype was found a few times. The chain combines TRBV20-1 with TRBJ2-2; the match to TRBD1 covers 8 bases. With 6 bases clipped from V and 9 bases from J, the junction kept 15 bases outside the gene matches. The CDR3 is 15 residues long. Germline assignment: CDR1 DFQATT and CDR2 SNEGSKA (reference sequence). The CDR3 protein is CSAHRPGGLPRELFF. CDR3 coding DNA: TGCAGTGCCCACCGCCCAGGGGGCCTTCCGCGGGAGCTGTTTTTT.

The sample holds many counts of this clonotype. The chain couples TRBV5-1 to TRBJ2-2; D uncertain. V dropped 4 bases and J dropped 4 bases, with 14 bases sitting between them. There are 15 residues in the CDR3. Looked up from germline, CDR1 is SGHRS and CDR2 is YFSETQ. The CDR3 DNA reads TGCGCCAGCAGCCCGACGGTTGTGAGCACCGGGGAGCTGTTTTTT. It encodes CASSPTVVSTGELFF.

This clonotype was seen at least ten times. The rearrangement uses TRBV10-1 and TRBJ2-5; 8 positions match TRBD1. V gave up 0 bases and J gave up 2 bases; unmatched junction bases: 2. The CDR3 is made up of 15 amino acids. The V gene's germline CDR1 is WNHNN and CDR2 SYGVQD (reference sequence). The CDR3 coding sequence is TGCGCCAGCAGTGAGTCGGACAGGGAACAAGAGACCCAGTACTTC. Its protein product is CASSESDREQETQYF.

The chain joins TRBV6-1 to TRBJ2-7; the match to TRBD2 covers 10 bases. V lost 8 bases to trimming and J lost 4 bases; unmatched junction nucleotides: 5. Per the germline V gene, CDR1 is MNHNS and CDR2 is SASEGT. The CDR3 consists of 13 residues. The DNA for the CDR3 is TGTGCCAGCGCCCTGGGACTAGCGTACGAGCAGTACTTC. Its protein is CASALGLAYEQYF.

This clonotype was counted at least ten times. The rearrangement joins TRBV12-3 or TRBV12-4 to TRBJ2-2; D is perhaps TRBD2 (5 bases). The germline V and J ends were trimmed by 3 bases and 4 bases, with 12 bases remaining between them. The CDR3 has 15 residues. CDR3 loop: CASSLNGIFTGELFF. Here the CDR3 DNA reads TGTGCCAGCAGTTTGAACGGGATTTTCACCGGGGAGCTGTTTTTT.

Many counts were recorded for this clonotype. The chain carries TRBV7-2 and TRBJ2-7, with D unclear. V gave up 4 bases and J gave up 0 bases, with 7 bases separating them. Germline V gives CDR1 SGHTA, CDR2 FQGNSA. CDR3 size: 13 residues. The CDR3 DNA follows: TGTGCCAGCAGCTATGTCCCCTCCTACGAGCAGTACTTC. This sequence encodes CASSYVPSYEQYF. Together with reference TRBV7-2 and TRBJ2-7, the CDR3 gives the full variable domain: GAGVSQSPSNKVTEKGKDVELRCDPISGHTALYWYRQSLGQGLEFLIYFQGNSAPDKSGLPSDRFSAERTGGSVSTLTIQRTQQEDSAVYLCASSYVPSYEQYFGPGTRLTVT.

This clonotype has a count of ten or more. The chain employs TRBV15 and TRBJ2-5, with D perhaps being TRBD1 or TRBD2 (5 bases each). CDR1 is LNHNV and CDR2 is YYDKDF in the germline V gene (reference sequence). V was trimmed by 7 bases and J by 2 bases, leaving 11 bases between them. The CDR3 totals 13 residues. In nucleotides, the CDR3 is TGTGCCACCATAGGGGACGAACAAGAGACCCAGTACTTC. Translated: CATIGDEQETQYF.

CDR3 in amino acids: CASSIRGRRDGYTF. CDR3 DNA sequence: TGTGCCAGTAGTATAAGGGGACGCAGGGATGGCTACACCTTC. V is TRBV19 and J is TRBJ1-2, with D possibly being TRBD1 (5 bases). From germline, CDR1 is LNHDA and CDR2 SQIVND (reference sequence). This CDR3 has 14 residues. V was clipped by 2 bases and J by 6 bases, with 13 bases between them. Looking up the rest from reference TRBV19 and TRBJ1-2 gives the full variable domain: DGGITQSPKYLFRKEGQNVTLSCEQNLNHDAMYWYRQDPGQGLRLIYYSQIVNDFQKGDIAEGYSVSREKKESFPLTVTSAQKNPTAFYLCASSIRGRRDGYTFGSGTRLTVV.